A single sample gave rise to the 31 T cell receptor beta chains below, sequenced in a study of T cells in Graves' hyperthyroidism and ophthalmopathy (dated 2019 in TCRdb). The library was made by multiplex PCR. The sequencer was an Illumina HiSeq 2000. TCR beta CDR3 regions were amplified from RNA transcripts. A first-round RT-PCR of the TCR CDR3 used the HTBI primer set with the Qiagen OneStep RT-PCR kit. In-frame beta chains were kept once TCRdb had trimmed the public reads at Q25 with fastp and called clones with MiXCR. When rows share a CDR3 protein, they turn into one entry using the most common DNA and genes. The sample records 650,000 to 750,000 distinct CDR3 sequences, 12% to 15% of which are singletons. The ten largest clones add up to roughly a tenth of the sample. Input material: blood. The receptors derive from a woman between 18 and 29 years old with Graves' hyperthyroidism.

This clonotype appeared a few times. A junction end diverges from the germline sequence, so it may reflect a read error. The chain recombines TRBV10-2 with TRBJ2-7, with 7 bases fitting TRBD2. The CDR3 is 14 residues long. Looked up from germline, CDR1 is WSHSY and CDR2 is SAAADI. This CDR3 is CASSETGLSYEQYF. The DNA of the CDR3 is TGTGCCAGCAGTGAGACGGGACTAAGTTACGAGCAGTACTTC.

This clonotype was seen a single time. A much larger clone lies one base from this, so it may be a read error. The V call is TRBV12-3 or TRBV12-4, the J call TRBJ1-5; unclear D gene. The CDR3 length is 13 residues. The CDR3: CASGLVRNQPQHF. The CDR3 nucleotides read TGTGCCAGCGGTTTAGTTAGGAATCAGCCCCAGCATTTT.

V usage is TRBV30 and J usage is TRBJ2-5; tentatively, D is TRBD1 (6 bases). V was shortened by 0 bases and J by 0 bases, with 11 bases between the two germline ends. The germline V gene has CDR1 GTSNPN and CDR2 SVGIG (reference sequence). The CDR3 consists of 15 residues. The CDR3 DNA sequence: TGTGCCTGGAGTGTAGGGGCAGGGGACCAAGAGACCCAGTACTTC. Amino acids: CAWSVGAGDQETQYF.

This clonotype has more than one count but fewer than ten. The chain employs TRBV20-1 and TRBJ2-3, with a possible D match to TRBD1 (7 bases). This CDR3 spans 17 amino acids. V gave up 1 base and J gave up 1 base, with 18 bases separating them. Germline CDR1 is DFQATT and CDR2 is SNEGSKA (reference sequence). CDR3: CSARASSLRGGTDTQYF. Written as DNA, the CDR3 is TGCAGTGCTAGAGCAAGCTCCCTCAGGGGGGGCACAGATACGCAGTATTTT.

This clonotype was seen more than once but under ten times. The rearrangement joins TRBV6-2 or TRBV6-3 to TRBJ1-2, with TRBD1 identical over 10 bases. CDR1 and CDR2 from the germline V gene are MNHEY and SVGEGT. The CDR3 loop spans 16 amino acids. Trimming at V came to 6 bases and at J to 7 bases, leaving 14 bases not matched to a gene. The CDR3 spells CASREYRDRGLPGYTF. The DNA for the CDR3 is TGTGCCAGCAGAGAATACCGGGACAGGGGTTTACCTGGCTACACCTTC.

V is TRBV6-1 and J is TRBJ1-4; D possibly corresponds to TRBD1 (6 bases). Deletions cut 1 base from V and 0 bases from J, with 12 bases between. The CDR3 consists of 17 residues. Germline CDR1 MNHNS, CDR2 SASEGT. In DNA, the CDR3 is TGTGCCAGCAGTGAAGGGACAGAGGCTTCAACTAATGAAAAACTGTTTTTT. It yields the protein CASSEGTEASTNEKLFF.

This clonotype has ten or more counts. The chain uses TRBV29-1 and TRBJ2-3; D is possibly TRBD2 (6 bases). V lost 5 bases, J lost 4 bases, and 10 bases lay in between. Germline assignment: CDR1 SQVTM and CDR2 ANQGSEA. The CDR3 consists of 12 residues. The CDR3 sequence: CSVREPPDTQYF. In DNA form, the CDR3 reads TGCAGCGTTCGGGAGCCCCCAGATACGCAGTATTTT.

This clonotype has at least ten counts. The CDR3 DNA sequence: TGTGCCAGCTGGGGCGGGGCCGAGACCCAGTACTTC. It translates to CASWGGAETQYF. The chain has TRBV6-1 and TRBJ2-5; a weak D match, TRBD2 (6 bases). This CDR3 comprises 12 residues. V lost 8 bases, J lost 5 bases, and 12 bases lay in between. Germline CDR1 reads MNHNS; CDR2 reads SASEGT.

This clonotype was counted at least ten times. V and J are TRBV6-1 and TRBJ1-5; D not resolved. This CDR3 region has 11 residues. Looked up from germline, CDR1 is MNHNS and CDR2 is SASEGT. V gave up 3 bases and J gave up 6 bases, with 3 bases separating them. The CDR3 DNA sequence: TGTGCCAGCAGTGAGGTTCAGCCCCAGCATTTT. Its translation is CASSEVQPQHF.

This clonotype was seen many times. The V gene is TRBV30, the J gene TRBJ1-4; perhaps TRBD1 as D (6 bases). The V end was cut by 1 base, the J end by 7 bases, with 10 bases between. This CDR3 is 13 amino acids long. Germline CDR1 reads GTSNPN; CDR2 reads SVGIG (reference sequence). Here the CDR3 DNA reads TGTGCCTGGAGTGCGGGGGGCGTTGAAAAACTGTTTTTT. This sequence encodes CAWSAGGVEKLFF. The whole variable domain, remainder taken from reference TRBV30 and TRBJ1-4, is SQTIHQWPATLVQPVGSPLSLECTVEGTSNPNLYWYRQAAGRGLQLLFYSVGIGQISSEVPQNLSASRPQDRQFILSSKKLLLSDSGFYLCAWSAGGVEKLFFGSGTQLSVL.

In its sample, this clonotype was seen a few times. The rearrangement uses TRBV19 and TRBJ2-3, with unresolved D. V was trimmed by 4 bases and J by 4 bases, leaving 9 bases between them. This CDR3 is 13 amino acids long. Germline V gives CDR1 LNHDA, CDR2 SQIVND (reference sequence). DNA for the CDR3: TGTGCCAGTAGTACACCGTCCCCAGATACGCAGTATTTT. Protein: CASSTPSPDTQYF. Filled out from reference TRBV19 and TRBJ2-3, the complete variable domain reads DGGITQSPKYLFRKEGQNVTLSCEQNLNHDAMYWYRQDPGQGLRLIYYSQIVNDFQKGDIAEGYSVSREKKESFPLTVTSAQKNPTAFYLCASSTPSPDTQYFGPGTRLTVL.

In its sample, this clonotype was seen many times. The chain joins TRBV20-1 to TRBJ2-1; 12 bases agree with TRBD2. This CDR3 contains 17 residues. Germline assignment: CDR1 DFQATT and CDR2 SNEGSKA (reference sequence). The V and J ends lost 5 bases and 9 bases, in that order; junction bases with no gene match: 17. CDR3 protein: CSAARLAGETQSGEQFF. For the CDR3, the DNA is TGCAGTGCTGCCCGACTAGCGGGAGAAACACAAAGCGGTGAGCAGTTCTTC.

This clonotype was seen many times. V gene TRBV7-3 combines with J gene TRBJ2-1; 7 bases agree with TRBD1. This CDR3 comprises 13 residues. Germline values: CDR1 SGHTA, CDR2 FQGTGA. V lost 5 bases and J lost 8; bases outside the gene matches: 6. CDR3 coding DNA: TGTGCCAGCAGCGTGAACAGGGGCGATGAGCAGTTCTTC. Translation gives CASSVNRGDEQFF.

A few counts support this clonotype. This chain links TRBV12-3 or TRBV12-4 with TRBJ1-6; D is uncertain. V was pared by 1 base and J by 9 bases, with 7 bases between. The CDR3 is 13 residues long. The chain's CDR3 is CASSLGQLSPLHF. Written as DNA, the CDR3 is TGTGCCAGCAGTTTAGGGCAACTTTCACCCCTCCACTTT.

This clonotype was observed many times. The J gene is TRBJ2-7, the V gene TRBV14; D gene unclear. This CDR3 is 13 amino acids long. Per germline, CDR1 SGHDN and CDR2 FVKESK. Trimming pared 3 bases from V and 0 bases from J, leaving 6 bases between. CDR3 sequence: CASSHLSSYEQYF. The CDR3 DNA reads as TGTGCCAGCAGCCATTTAAGCTCCTACGAGCAGTACTTC.

The rearrangement links TRBV7-3 to TRBJ2-5, with D unresolved. CDR3 size: 15 residues. Germline loops: CDR1 SGHTA, CDR2 FQGTGA. With 5 bases removed from V and 5 bases from J, the gap between germline ends came to 18 bases. The CDR3 here is CASSVRGRGTETQYF. As DNA, the CDR3 is TGTGCCAGCAGCGTGCGCGGCAGAGGTACGGAGACCCAGTACTTC.

Notes on this clonotype: At one of its ends the junction is not consistent with the germline gene, which may arise from a read error. The chain recombines TRBV20-1 with TRBJ2-2, with no clear D. This CDR3 region has 16 residues. The germline CDR1 and CDR2 sequences are DFQATT and SNEGSKA (reference sequence). As DNA, the CDR3 is TGCAGTGCTCGAGAGGCGTCGGGCCTGTACACCGGGGAGCTGTTTTTT. It translates to CSAREASGLYTGELFF.

Ten or more counts support this clonotype. This chain uses TRBV6-6 with TRBJ2-1; 9 nucleotides line up with TRBD2. With V trimmed by 2 bases and J by 5 bases, 19 bases remained unmatched. This CDR3 region has 20 residues. Per germline, CDR1 MNHNY and CDR2 SVGAGI (reference sequence). CDR3 bases: TGTGCCAGCAGTTACCGTCACGGCGGGAGGGCCGGGCGACAACACAATGAGCAGTTCTTC. Translation gives CASSYRHGGRAGRQHNEQFF.

In regard to this clonotype: Possible read error: a much larger clone is one base away. This rearrangement joins TRBV14 to TRBJ2-1, with 10 nucleotides matching TRBD2. The CDR3 consists of 15 residues. From germline, CDR1 is SGHDN and CDR2 FVKESK. Trimming cost V 2 bases and J 6 bases; bases outside gene matches: 4. CDR3 in amino acids: CASSQFSGRPNEQFF. As DNA, the CDR3 is TGTGCCAGCAGCCAATTTAGCGGGAGGCCCAATGAGCAGTTCTTC.

This clonotype was seen only a few times. J is TRBJ1-2 and V is TRBV12-3 or TRBV12-4, with D tentatively TRBD1 (5 bases). The CDR3 contains 15 residues. The V end lost 8 bases, the J end lost 1 base, and 17 bases lay between the germline ends. CDR3 in amino acids: CASSKRRRGNYGYTF. The CDR3 DNA follows: TGTGCCAGCTCCAAGCGACGGAGGGGTAACTATGGCTACACCTTC.

This clonotype was detected many times. The genes are TRBV27 and TRBJ1-1; D not resolved. With 1 base removed from V and 0 bases from J, the gap between germline ends came to 15 bases. CDR3 length: 17 residues. Per germline, CDR1 MNHEY and CDR2 SMNVEV (reference sequence). This CDR3 reads CASSLYTSGNMNTEAFF. The CDR3 DNA follows: TGTGCCAGCAGTTTATATACTTCGGGAAATATGAACACTGAAGCTTTCTTT.

The V and J genes are TRBV12-5 and TRBJ2-2; D remains ambiguous. There are 16 residues in the CDR3. Germline V CDR1 and CDR2: LGHNT, FRNRAP. V was pared by 4 bases and J by 2 bases, with 14 bases between. The CDR3 DNA reads TGTGCTAGTGGTTATCTAGATAACATTAACACCGGGGAGCTGTTTTTT. Translation gives CASGYLDNINTGELFF. The full variable domain, with the rest looked up from reference TRBV12-5 and TRBJ2-2, is DARVTQTPRHKVTEMGQEVTMRCQPILGHNTVFWYRQTMMQGLELLAYFRNRAPLDDSGMPKDRFSAEMPDATLATLKIQPSEPRDSAVYFCASGYLDNINTGELFFGEGSRLTVL.

This clonotype turned up a few times. V is TRBV10-1 and J is TRBJ2-5; 7 bases align to TRBD1. Germline CDR1 WNHNN, CDR2 SYGVQD (reference sequence). V was pared by 5 bases and J by 3 bases, with 12 bases of the junction left unmatched. This CDR3 comprises 16 residues. CDR3 sequence reads: CASSLVGQSFEETQYF. CDR3 DNA sequence: TGCGCCAGCAGTTTAGTGGGACAGAGTTTTGAAGAGACCCAGTACTTC.

There are many counts of this clonotype. The chain is built from TRBV28 and TRBJ2-1; a possible D gene is TRBD1 (6 bases). The V gene lost 2 bases and the J gene lost 6 bases, with 14 bases spanning the gap. CDR3 length equals 15 residues. Germline V gene sequence: CDR1 MDHEN, CDR2 SYDVKM. The CDR3 region is CASSLTGPTINEQFF. The CDR3 DNA reads TGTGCCAGCAGTTTAACAGGGCCAACTATCAATGAGCAGTTCTTC.

At least ten counts were recorded for this clonotype. J is TRBJ2-2 and V is TRBV18, with unresolved D. The CDR3 has 14 residues. From germline, CDR1 is KGHSH and CDR2 LQKENI. Trimming cost V 4 bases and J 1 base, with 7 bases left between them. For the CDR3, the DNA is TGTGCCAGCTCACGGAGACAGAACACCGGGGAGCTGTTTTTT. This translates into CASSRRQNTGELFF.

The chain uses TRBV14 and TRBJ1-2; no reliable D call. The CDR3 sequence is 15 residues long. Germline CDR1 reads SGHDN; CDR2 reads FVKESK. Trimming removed 1 base from V and 8 bases from J, with 17 bases in between. The CDR3 is CASSQARLQVEGYTF. CDR3 sequence (DNA): TGTGCCAGCAGCCAAGCGAGATTGCAAGTAGAGGGCTACACCTTC.

This clonotype was picked up a small number of times. This rearrangement joins TRBV9 to TRBJ1-3, with TRBD1 as a possible D gene (6 bases). V was shortened by 0 bases and J by 0 bases, with 10 bases between the two germline ends. The CDR3 length is 16 residues. Germline CDR1 SGDLS, CDR2 YYNGEE. The CDR3 DNA sequence: TGTGCCAGCAGCGTAGCTTCGGACAGCTCTGGAAACACCATATATTTT. The encoded protein is CASSVASDSSGNTIYF.

The CDR3 here is CASSLGTSGFTDTQYF. CDR3 in DNA: TGCGCCAGCAGCTTAGGGACTAGCGGTTTCACAGATACGCAGTATTTT. The chain uses TRBV5-1 and TRBJ2-3; 11 bases align to TRBD2. With 2 bases clipped from V and 2 bases from J, the junction kept 4 bases outside the gene matches. Germline CDR1 reads SGHRS; CDR2 reads YFSETQ. This CDR3 spans 16 amino acids.

Many counts were recorded for this clonotype. This sequence joins TRBV19 and TRBJ2-3; 8 bases map to TRBD2. The CDR3 totals 15 residues. Trimming took 10 bases from V and 3 from J; bases not matched to a gene: 12. CDR1 LNHDA and CDR2 SQIVND come from the germline V gene (reference sequence). CDR3 sequence reads: CATQGIAGNTDTQYF. CDR3 in DNA: TGTGCCACCCAGGGGATAGCGGGGAATACAGATACGCAGTATTTT.

This clonotype occurred many times. DNA of the CDR3: TGTGCCAGCAATTGGGGCCTAACTAAGGGCACTGAAGCTTTCTTT. Its protein product is CASNWGLTKGTEAFF. This chain links TRBV12-3 or TRBV12-4 with TRBJ1-1; weak D call: TRBD1 (5 bases). This CDR3 comprises 15 residues. The ends were cut back, 7 bases at V and 4 bases at J, with 19 bases in the middle.

This chain links TRBV11-2 with TRBJ1-2; D not certain. The CDR3 is made up of 13 amino acids. With 5 bases removed from V and 4 bases from J, the gap between germline ends came to 11 bases. The V gene's germline CDR1 is SGHAT and CDR2 FQNNGV. CDR3 in amino acids: CASSRARGYGYTF. The CDR3, as DNA: TGTGCCAGCAGCCGGGCGAGAGGCTATGGCTACACCTTC.